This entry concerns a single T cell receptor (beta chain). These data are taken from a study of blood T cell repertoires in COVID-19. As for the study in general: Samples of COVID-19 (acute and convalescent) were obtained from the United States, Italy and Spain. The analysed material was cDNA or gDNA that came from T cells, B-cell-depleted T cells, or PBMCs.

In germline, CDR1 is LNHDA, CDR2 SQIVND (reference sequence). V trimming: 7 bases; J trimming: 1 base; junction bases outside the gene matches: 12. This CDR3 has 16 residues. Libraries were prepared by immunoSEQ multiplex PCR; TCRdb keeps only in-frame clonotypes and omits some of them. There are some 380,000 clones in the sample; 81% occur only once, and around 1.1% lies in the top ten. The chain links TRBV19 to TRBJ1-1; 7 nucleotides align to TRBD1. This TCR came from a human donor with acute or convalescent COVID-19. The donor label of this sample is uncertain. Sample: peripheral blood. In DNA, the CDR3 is TGTGCCAGTATAGGACAGGCCCGTTTTAGGAACACTGAAGCTTTCTTT. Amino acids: CASIGQARFRNTEAFF.